The 23 T cell receptor beta chains below all came from one sample that was sequenced in a study of T-cell reconstitution after alpha-beta-depleted transplantation in children. Unique molecular identifiers tagged the TCRbeta library. Using its own MiXCR run on the PCR reads, TCRdb lists one record per CDR3 protein. The sample has 25,000 to 30,000 distinct CDR3 sequences, roughly a sixth seen once. Sequencing was performed on PBMCs, mostly from graft donor cells, taken 60 days after TCRalphabeta/CD19-depleted stem cell transplant. These receptors originate from a male patient aged 2-9 years who had a stem cell transplant for acute lymphoblastic leukemia, so the T cells may come from the graft donor.

J is TRBJ2-7 and V is TRBV28, with 11 positions matching TRBD1. With V trimmed by 5 bases and J by 3 bases, 6 bases remained unmatched. Germline CDR1 is MDHEN and CDR2 is SYDVKM. The CDR3 is 15 residues long. CDR3 DNA: TGTGCCAGCAGTGGGCCCGGGACAGGGGGCTACGAGCAGTACTTC. It codes for CASSGPGTGGYEQYF.

This clonotype was counted ten times or more. This sequence joins TRBV20-1 and TRBJ1-1; possible D gene TRBD1, 5 bases. V shed 2 bases and J shed 3 bases, with 13 bases lying between them. The CDR3 loop spans 14 amino acids. Germline V gene lookup returns CDR1 DFQATT and CDR2 SNEGSKA (reference sequence). The CDR3 DNA sequence: TGCAGTGCTAGACGGGGGAGTAAGGACACTGAAGCTTTCTTT. Translated: CSARRGSKDTEAFF.

Only a few counts were recorded for this clonotype. The gene calls are TRBV29-1 and TRBJ1-1; D is unresolved. The CDR3 has 12 residues. Germline-derived CDR1 and CDR2 are SQVTM and ANQGSEA. V lost 7 bases to trimming and J lost 8 bases, with 17 bases between them. The CDR3 DNA follows: TGCAGCGCCGGCCCCATACCCGGGGAAGCTTTCTTT. Translation gives CSAGPIPGEAFF.

This clonotype qualifies as medium-sized. The gene calls are TRBV15 and TRBJ1-2; D is ambiguous. The V gene's germline CDR1 is LNHNV and CDR2 YYDKDF (reference sequence). The V end lost 0 bases, the J end lost 2 bases, and 10 bases lay between the germline ends. This CDR3 region has 15 residues. The DNA for the CDR3 is TGTGCCACCAGCAGAGAGGAGGGTATCAACTATGGCTACACCTTC. Amino acids: CATSREEGINYGYTF.

This clonotype was seen a few times. The chain employs TRBV29-1 and TRBJ2-7, with D possibly called TRBD1 or TRBD2 (5 bases each). V was cut by 4 bases and J by 2 bases, with 9 bases left in between. Germline V gene sequence: CDR1 SQVTM, CDR2 ANQGSEA. This CDR3 region has 12 residues. In DNA form, the CDR3 reads TGCAGCGTTGTGGGGCGGGCCTACGAGCAGTACTTC. Translation: CSVVGRAYEQYF.

This clonotype was observed at least ten times. The rearrangement links TRBV20-1 to TRBJ2-4; 8 bases are shared with TRBD2. Unmatched junction bases numbered 3, after V lost 3 bases and J lost 5 bases. The CDR3 is made up of 13 amino acids. CDR1 and CDR2 (germline): DFQATT, SNEGSKA (reference sequence). The CDR3 sequence is CSASGGAENIQYF. The DNA for the CDR3 is TGCAGTGCTAGCGGGGGGGCCGAAAACATTCAGTACTTC.

V is TRBV4-1 and J is TRBJ2-3; 9 bases fit TRBD2. The germline V gene encodes CDR1 MGHRA and CDR2 YSYEKL. The V segment lost 0 bases and the J segment 4 bases; nucleotides outside the gene matches: 8. The CDR3 length is 17 residues. The CDR3 region has the DNA TGCGCCAGCAGCCAAGAGGGGGCGGGAGGGCCTGCAGATACGCAGTATTTT. Its translation: CASSQEGAGGPADTQYF.

This clonotype was counted many times. The chain has TRBV28 and TRBJ1-1; D might be TRBD1 (5 bases). Looked up from germline, CDR1 is MDHEN and CDR2 is SYDVKM. This CDR3 has 15 residues. Deletions cut 5 bases from V and 2 bases from J, with 15 bases between. Written as DNA, the CDR3 is TGTGCCAGCAGTCCTGCAGGGACGATCAACACTGAAGCTTTCTTT. Its protein product is CASSPAGTINTEAFF.

A few counts support this clonotype. The chain links TRBV6-2 or TRBV6-3 to TRBJ2-7; the D gene is possibly TRBD2 (5 bases). Germline loops: CDR1 MNHEY, CDR2 SVGEGT. Trimming removed 6 bases from V and 0 bases from J, with 15 bases in between. This CDR3 is 15 amino acids long. In DNA, the CDR3 is TGTGCCAGCAGCATCAGCGGAGGCCGCTCCTACGAGCAGTACTTC. It translates to CASSISGGRSYEQYF.

This clonotype has just a few counts. The chain joins TRBV5-8 to TRBJ2-1; D gene ambiguous. The CDR3 loop spans 11 amino acids. Germline values: CDR1 SGHTS, CDR2 YDEGEE. V lost 2 bases, J lost 9 bases, and 6 bases lay in between. CDR3 loop: CASSFRIEQFF. The CDR3 DNA reads TGTGCCAGCAGCTTCCGGATTGAGCAGTTCTTC.

By its share, this clonotype is medium-sized. The rearrangement links TRBV4-3 to TRBJ2-7; TRBD2 matches at 12 bases. The CDR3 totals 15 residues. V dropped 1 base and J dropped 2; count of bases not matched to a gene: 0. CDR1 and CDR2 from the germline V gene are LGHNA and YSLEER. The CDR3 bases are TGCGCCAGCAGCCAAGGACTAGCGGGGGCCTACGAGCAGTACTTC. Its translation is CASSQGLAGAYEQYF.

This clonotype was observed at least ten times. Here the CDR3 DNA reads TGTGCCAGCAGCCCGTCCGGGACTCACGGTGAGCAGTTCTTC. Protein product: CASSPSGTHGEQFF. The chain joins TRBV7-8 to TRBJ2-1, with D maybe TRBD2 (6 bases). Trimming pared 5 bases from V and 9 bases from J, leaving 17 bases between. CDR1 is SGHVS and CDR2 is FQNEAQ in the germline V gene. The CDR3 loop spans 14 amino acids.

The chain joins TRBV3-1 to TRBJ1-4, with D unclear. V was shortened by 4 bases and J by 8 bases, with 11 bases between the two germline ends. The germline V gene has CDR1 LGHDT and CDR2 YNNKEL (reference sequence). This CDR3 has 13 amino acids. CDR3 region: CASSPTLREKLFF. CDR3 coding DNA: TGTGCCAGCAGCCCAACTCTCAGGGAAAAACTGTTTTTT.

In its sample, this clonotype was seen a few times. The chain employs TRBV2 and TRBJ2-7, with TRBD2 as a possible D gene (5 bases). Germline V gives CDR1 SNHLY, CDR2 FYNNEI. This CDR3 has 12 amino acids. Deletions cut 8 bases from V and 1 base from J, with 9 bases between. Here the CDR3 DNA reads TGTGCCAGCGAGGCGGGTTCCTACGAGCAGTACTTC. It yields the protein CASEAGSYEQYF.

This clonotype is labeled medium-sized. V and J are TRBV20-1 and TRBJ2-7; D may be TRBD2 (5 bases). Germline values: CDR1 DFQATT, CDR2 SNEGSKA (reference sequence). V lost 0 bases, J lost 1 base, and 16 bases lay in between. The CDR3 consists of 16 residues. The CDR3, as DNA: TGCAGTGCTAGAGATCAACGGCGGGCCCCGTCCTACGAGCAGTACTTC. Its protein product is CSARDQRRAPSYEQYF.

This clonotype was seen a handful of times. The DNA of the CDR3 is TGTGCCAGCAGTTTTGACGGCGGGGGCAATCAGCCCCAGCATTTT. Amino acids: CASSFDGGGNQPQHF. V usage is TRBV28 and J usage is TRBJ1-5; the D is unclear. V lost 3 bases and J lost 2, with 11 bases in between. CDR1 and CDR2 (germline): MDHEN, SYDVKM. This CDR3 is 15 amino acids long.

The genes are TRBV7-9 and TRBJ2-7; the match to TRBD2 covers 10 bases. CDR1 is SEHNR and CDR2 is FQNEAQ in the germline V gene (reference sequence). V was pared by 5 bases and J by 4 bases, with 11 bases of the junction left unmatched. This CDR3 contains 16 residues. CDR3 sequence reads: CASSPLPGLAAYEQYF. In DNA, the CDR3 is TGTGCCAGCAGCCCCCTCCCCGGACTAGCGGCGTACGAGCAGTACTTC.

This clonotype was seen repeatedly, ten times or more. The gene calls are TRBV10-1 and TRBJ2-5; D call uncertain. Germline CDR1 and CDR2: WNHNN and SYGVQD (reference sequence). This CDR3 is 11 amino acids long. Trimming stripped 4 bases from V and 4 bases from J, with 4 bases between. CDR3 in amino acids: CASSAGETQYF. The DNA for the CDR3 is TGCGCCAGCAGTGCGGGAGAGACCCAGTACTTC.

The rearrangement uses TRBV21-1 and TRBJ2-3; TRBD1, the table's D call, lacks a check against the DNA. TRBV21-1 constitutes a pseudogene. The CDR3 extends over 17 amino acids. The CDR3: CASSNAGGHASTDTQYF. The CDR3 nucleotides read TGTGCCAGCAGCAATGCGGGGGGGCACGCTAGCACAGATACGCAGTATTTT.

This clonotype was recorded at least ten times. The chain has TRBV10-3 and TRBJ2-7; D is unclear. The CDR3 consists of 11 residues. Germline loops: CDR1 ENHRY, CDR2 SYGVKD. V gave up 10 bases and J gave up 1 base, with 8 bases separating them. CDR3 bases: TGTGCCACCCGAGGATCCTACGAGCAGTACTTC. Its translation: CATRGSYEQYF.

This clonotype was seen repeatedly, ten times or more. This rearrangement joins TRBV6-1 to TRBJ1-1; D ambiguous. Trimming stripped 3 bases from V and 6 bases from J, with 8 bases between. The CDR3 has 12 amino acids. Germline V gene sequence: CDR1 MNHNS, CDR2 SASEGT. The CDR3 loop reads CASSEAVAEAFF. The CDR3 region has the DNA TGTGCCAGCAGTGAGGCGGTGGCTGAAGCTTTCTTT.

This clonotype was counted ten times or more. The V call is TRBV10-3, the J call TRBJ2-5; 10 bases are a match to TRBD2. V trimming: 4 bases; J trimming: 5 bases; junction bases outside the gene matches: 7. Germline CDR1 and CDR2: ENHRY and SYGVKD. CDR3 length: 15 amino acids. The CDR3 DNA reads as TGTGCCATCAGTGGTGGACTAGCGGAGGGGGAGACCCAGTACTTC. It yields the protein CAISGGLAEGETQYF.

This chain links TRBV6-2 or TRBV6-3 with TRBJ1-2, with TRBD1 as a possible D gene (6 bases). V lost 5 bases to trimming and J lost 2 bases, with 21 bases between them. CDR1 and CDR2 from the germline V gene are MNHEY and SVGEGT. CDR3 length: 17 residues. The DNA of the CDR3 is TGTGCCAGCAGTACCAGGCGGGACATGATCACCAACTATGGCTACACCTTC. Translating it yields CASSTRRDMITNYGYTF.